Shown below are 12 T cell receptor beta chains from a single sample sequenced in a study of T cell repertoires in cytomegalovirus infection. No cognate antigen is known for these TCRs. TCRdb used MiXCR to reprocess the reads, holding one entry per CDR3 protein. Altogether 80,000 or so distinct CDR3 sequences are present, around 25% being singletons, with the ten largest covering about half. The input for sequencing was CD8+ T cells from cultured PBMCs, taken from culture after CMV antigen stimulation. The receptor source for this set is a human donor in good health (CMV status not recorded). Some clones in this sample may be carry-over from other donors' samples.

The sample holds many counts of this clonotype. The gene calls are TRBV10-3 and TRBJ2-5, with TRBD2 identical over 9 bases. CDR1 and CDR2 from the germline V gene are ENHRY and SYGVKD. V lost 6 bases and J lost 4; bases outside the gene matches: 15. The CDR3 covers 17 residues. CDR3 sequence: CAISANPGSGSLETQYF. DNA for the CDR3: TGTGCCATCAGCGCGAATCCGGGTAGCGGGAGTTTAGAGACCCAGTACTTC.

This clonotype was counted a few times. The chain couples TRBV7-4 to TRBJ2-1; tentatively, D is TRBD1 (5 bases). Germline V gene data show CDR1 as SGHVT and CDR2 as SQSDAQ. Trimming stripped 3 bases from V and 10 bases from J, with 10 bases between. The CDR3 sequence is 12 residues long. The CDR3 nucleotides are TGTGCCAGCAGCTTGGACATTAACGAGCAGTTCTTC. Translated, it gives CASSLDINEQFF.

The chain employs TRBV6-6 and TRBJ2-3; 8 bases are a match to TRBD2. V was clipped by 0 bases and J by 2 bases; unmatched bases: 4. The CDR3 has 16 residues. The germline V gene has CDR1 MNHNY and CDR2 SVGAGI (reference sequence). CDR3 loop: CASSYSPGGATDTQYF. CDR3 in DNA: TGTGCCAGCAGTTACTCTCCCGGGGGGGCCACAGATACGCAGTATTTT.

This clonotype was counted a few times. This chain joins TRBV7-9 and TRBJ1-1, with no clear D. Trimming stripped 3 bases from V and 7 bases from J, with 6 bases between. Germline V gives CDR1 SEHNR, CDR2 FQNEAQ (reference sequence). The length of the CDR3 is 11 residues. The CDR3 is CASSFGIEAFF. The CDR3 nucleotides read TGTGCCAGCAGCTTCGGTATTGAAGCTTTCTTT. Together with reference TRBV7-9 and TRBJ1-1, the CDR3 gives the full variable domain: DTGVSQNPRHKITKRGQNVTFRCDPISEHNRLYWYRQTLGQGPEFLTYFQNEAQLEKSRLLSDRFSAERPKGSFSTLEIQRTEQGDSAMYLCASSFGIEAFFGQGTRLTVV.

A note on this clonotype: A read error may be the cause here, since a much bigger clone is one base away. V and J are TRBV12-3 or TRBV12-4 and TRBJ1-5; TRBD1 matches 8 bases. This CDR3 has 15 residues. The CDR3 loop reads CVSSLDRGSNQPQHF. DNA of the CDR3: TGTGTCAGCAGTCTAGACAGGGGCAGCAATCAGCCCCAGCATTTT.

This clonotype was counted many times. The gene calls are TRBV4-2 and TRBJ1-4, with 7 bases fitting TRBD1. CDR1 and CDR2 (germline): LGHNA, YNFKEQ. This CDR3 has 17 residues. Trimming removed 1 base from V and 7 bases from J; junction bases left unmatched: 12. Here the CDR3 reads CASSQGTVAGGPEKLFF. CDR3 nucleotides: TGTGCCAGCAGCCAAGGAACTGTTGCAGGGGGTCCTGAAAAACTGTTTTTT.

This clonotype has ten or more counts. The chain recombines TRBV7-9 with TRBJ1-1; D unclear. With 5 bases removed from V and 5 bases from J, the gap between germline ends came to 18 bases. The germline V gene encodes CDR1 SEHNR and CDR2 FQNEAQ (reference sequence). The CDR3 loop spans 15 amino acids. The CDR3 sequence: CASSPIGIGETEAFF. In DNA, the CDR3 is TGTGCCAGCAGCCCTATCGGAATTGGGGAGACTGAAGCTTTCTTT. Full variable domain (remainder filled in from reference TRBV7-9 and TRBJ1-1): DTGVSQNPRHKITKRGQNVTFRCDPISEHNRLYWYRQTLGQGPEFLTYFQNEAQLEKSRLLSDRFSAERPKGSFSTLEIQRTEQGDSAMYLCASSPIGIGETEAFFGQGTRLTVV.

In its sample, this clonotype was seen a few times. V gene TRBV12-3 or TRBV12-4 combines with J gene TRBJ1-2; possibly TRBD1 for D (5 bases). Trimming pared 7 bases from V and 8 bases from J, leaving 17 bases between. The CDR3 extends over 13 amino acids. The CDR3 DNA follows: TGTGCCAGCAACACGGACAAGCCGGGAGGCTACACCTTC. It yields the protein CASNTDKPGGYTF.

This clonotype was recorded a few times. The rearrangement joins TRBV23-1 to TRBJ2-5; D remains ambiguous. TRBV23-1 is an open reading frame, and its role is uncertain. The CDR3 sequence is 18 residues long. Trimming shortened V by 2 bases and J by 4 bases, and 23 bases separated the two germline ends. Here the CDR3 reads CASSQPSLGLLSRETQYF. The DNA of the CDR3 is TGCGCCAGCAGTCAACCGTCGCTCGGGCTCCTCTCCCGAGAGACCCAGTACTTC.

There are many counts of this clonotype. The chain uses TRBV7-9 and TRBJ1-3; 11 nucleotides line up with TRBD1. This CDR3 spans 14 amino acids. The J segment lost 8 bases and the V segment lost 5 bases, leaving 5 bases of the junction unmatched. Germline CDR1 is SEHNR and CDR2 is FQNEAQ (reference sequence). The CDR3 loop is CASSLGQGADTIYF. The CDR3 DNA sequence: TGTGCCAGCAGCCTTGGACAGGGGGCGGACACCATATATTTT.

This clonotype was recorded at least ten times. The chain uses TRBV9 and TRBJ2-3; D unclear. CDR3 length: 15 amino acids. V lost 4 bases and J lost 0, with 12 bases in between. Germline V gene sequence: CDR1 SGDLS, CDR2 YYNGEE. CDR3 in amino acids: CASSPRLGSTDTQYF. The CDR3 coding sequence is TGTGCCAGCAGCCCCAGGTTGGGAAGCACAGATACGCAGTATTTT.

The V gene is TRBV27, the J gene TRBJ2-3, with D perhaps TRBD1 (6 bases). Germline CDR1 is MNHEY and CDR2 is SMNVEV (reference sequence). The CDR3 sequence is 17 residues long. Trimming took 6 bases from V and 6 from J, leaving 25 bases between them. The CDR3 sequence: CASSVTRDTPRFDTQYF. CDR3 bases: TGTGCCAGCAGCGTTACCCGGGACACCCCACGTTTTGATACGCAGTATTTT.